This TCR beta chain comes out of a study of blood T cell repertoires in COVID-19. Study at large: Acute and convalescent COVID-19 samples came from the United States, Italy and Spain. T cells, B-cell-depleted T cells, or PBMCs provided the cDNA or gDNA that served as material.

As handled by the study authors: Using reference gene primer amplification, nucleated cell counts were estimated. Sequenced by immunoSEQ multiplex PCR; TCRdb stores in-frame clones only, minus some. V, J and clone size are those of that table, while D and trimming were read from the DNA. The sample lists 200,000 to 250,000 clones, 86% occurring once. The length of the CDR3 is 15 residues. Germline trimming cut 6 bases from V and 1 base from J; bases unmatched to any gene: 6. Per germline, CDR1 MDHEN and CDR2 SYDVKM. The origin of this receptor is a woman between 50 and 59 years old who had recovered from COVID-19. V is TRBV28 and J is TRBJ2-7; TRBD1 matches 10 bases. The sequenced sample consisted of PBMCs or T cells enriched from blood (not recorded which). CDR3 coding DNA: TGTGCCAGCAGAGGCCCGGGACAGGGGTCCTACGAGCAGTACTTC. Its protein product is CASRGPGQGSYEQYF.